The clone carrying this T cell receptor beta chain turned up a few times. The V gene's germline CDR1 is MGHDK and CDR2 SYGVNS. The CDR3 is 13 residues long. Between the trimmed V and J ends, which lost 6 bases and 11 bases, there was a span of 19 bases. The source of the sample is a study of T cells in Graves' hyperthyroidism and ophthalmopathy. No progression to ophthalmopathy during 18 months of follow-up defined stable disease. The source material, RNA transcripts, was used to amplify TCR beta CDR3 regions. Using the HTBI primer set, a first-round RT-PCR was run on the TCR CDR3. TCRdb passed the multiplex PCR reads through MiXCR, listing each CDR3 protein once. Of some 700,000 distinct CDR3 sequences listed, 17% are singletons.

The specimen was blood. V gene TRBV25-1 combines with J gene TRBJ2-5; D gene ambiguous. The TCR was taken from a man aged 50-60 years with Graves' hyperthyroidism. The CDR3 sequence is CASSPAPANSQYF. The CDR3 DNA is TGTGCCAGCAGCCCCGCCCCCGCTAATTCTCAGTACTTC.